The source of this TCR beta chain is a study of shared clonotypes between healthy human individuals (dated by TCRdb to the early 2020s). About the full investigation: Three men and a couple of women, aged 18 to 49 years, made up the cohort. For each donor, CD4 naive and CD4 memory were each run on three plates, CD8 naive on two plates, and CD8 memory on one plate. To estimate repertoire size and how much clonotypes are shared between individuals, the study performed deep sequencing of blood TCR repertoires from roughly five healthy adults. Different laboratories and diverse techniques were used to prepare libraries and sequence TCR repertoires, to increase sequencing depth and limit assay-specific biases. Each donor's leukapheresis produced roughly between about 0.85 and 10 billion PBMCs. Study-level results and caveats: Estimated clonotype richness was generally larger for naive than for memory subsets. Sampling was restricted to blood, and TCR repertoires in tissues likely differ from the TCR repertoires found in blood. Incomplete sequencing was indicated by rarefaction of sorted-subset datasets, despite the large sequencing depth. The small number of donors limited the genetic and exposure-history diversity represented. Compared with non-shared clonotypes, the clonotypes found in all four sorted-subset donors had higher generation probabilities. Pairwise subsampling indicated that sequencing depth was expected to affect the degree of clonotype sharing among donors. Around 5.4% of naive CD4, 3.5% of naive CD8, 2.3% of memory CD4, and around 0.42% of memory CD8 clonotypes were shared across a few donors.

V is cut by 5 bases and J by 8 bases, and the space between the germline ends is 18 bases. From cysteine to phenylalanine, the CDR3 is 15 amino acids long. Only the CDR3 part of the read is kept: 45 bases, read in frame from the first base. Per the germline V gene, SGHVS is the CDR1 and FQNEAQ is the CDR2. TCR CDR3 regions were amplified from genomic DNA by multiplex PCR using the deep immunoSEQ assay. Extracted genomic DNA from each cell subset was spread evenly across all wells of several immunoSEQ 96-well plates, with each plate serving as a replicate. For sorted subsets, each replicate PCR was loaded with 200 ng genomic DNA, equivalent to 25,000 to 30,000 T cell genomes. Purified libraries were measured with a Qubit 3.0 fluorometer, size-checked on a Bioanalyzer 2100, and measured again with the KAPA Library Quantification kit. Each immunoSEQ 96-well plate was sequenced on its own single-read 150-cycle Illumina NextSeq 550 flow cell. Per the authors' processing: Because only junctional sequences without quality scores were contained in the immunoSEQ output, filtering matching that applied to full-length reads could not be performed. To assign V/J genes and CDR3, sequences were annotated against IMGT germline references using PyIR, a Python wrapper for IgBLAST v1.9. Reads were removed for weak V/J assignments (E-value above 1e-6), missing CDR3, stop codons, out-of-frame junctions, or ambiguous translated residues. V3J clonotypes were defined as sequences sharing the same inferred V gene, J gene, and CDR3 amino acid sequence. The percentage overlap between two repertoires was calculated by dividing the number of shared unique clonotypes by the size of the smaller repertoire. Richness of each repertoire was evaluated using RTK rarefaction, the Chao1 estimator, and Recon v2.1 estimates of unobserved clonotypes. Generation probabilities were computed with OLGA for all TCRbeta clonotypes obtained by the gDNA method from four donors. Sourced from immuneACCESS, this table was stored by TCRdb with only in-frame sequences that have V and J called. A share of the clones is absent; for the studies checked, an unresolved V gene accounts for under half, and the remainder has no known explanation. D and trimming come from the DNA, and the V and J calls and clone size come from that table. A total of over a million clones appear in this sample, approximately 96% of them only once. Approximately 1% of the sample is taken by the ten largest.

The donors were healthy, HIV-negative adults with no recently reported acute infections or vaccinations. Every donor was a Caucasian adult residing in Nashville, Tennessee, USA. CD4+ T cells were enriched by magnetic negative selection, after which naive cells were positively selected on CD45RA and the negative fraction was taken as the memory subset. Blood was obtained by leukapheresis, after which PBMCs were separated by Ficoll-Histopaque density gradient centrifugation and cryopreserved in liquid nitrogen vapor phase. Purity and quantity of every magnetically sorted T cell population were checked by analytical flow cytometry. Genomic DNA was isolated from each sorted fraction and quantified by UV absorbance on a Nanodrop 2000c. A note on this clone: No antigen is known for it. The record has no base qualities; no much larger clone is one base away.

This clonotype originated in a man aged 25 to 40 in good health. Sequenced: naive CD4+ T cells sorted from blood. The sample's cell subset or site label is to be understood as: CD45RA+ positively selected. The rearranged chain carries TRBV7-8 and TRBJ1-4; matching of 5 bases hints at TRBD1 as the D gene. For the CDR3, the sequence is CASSARGGRDEKLFF. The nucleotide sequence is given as TGTGCCAGCAGCGCTCGGGGAGGGCGGGACGAAAAACTGTTTTTT.